This T cell receptor beta chain was sequenced for a study of T cell responses to AZD1222 COVID-19 vaccine (TCRdb year 2021). About the investigation overall: A total of about 230 trial participants underwent TCR sequencing, of whom nearly 210 received two doses of AZD1222 and about 25 received two doses of the MenACWY control vaccine. Trial participants were enrolled by age into 18-55, 56-69 and 70-plus year subgroups, with about 150, 28 and 57 TCR-sequenced participants respectively.

The CDR3 regions of human TCRbeta chains were analyzed by immunosequencing. The original methods were these. TCRs in the repertoires were matched against a reference library of SARS-CoV-2-specific TCRs that had been generated with the MIRA antigen-specificity platform. Breadth was defined as the fraction of unique TCRs that were SARS-CoV-2-associated. Depth was defined as the fraction of total T cells that were SARS-CoV-2-associated. Using the MIRA data, each spike-specific TCR was mapped to the spike region that the TCR reacts to and placed in a CD4 or CD8 class. Log10-transformed breadth and depth values were compared by one-way ANOVA with Sidak's multiple comparisons tests. The clones in this table, taken by TCRdb from immuneACCESS, are in-frame only. Not every clone is retained; where verified, under half of the shortfall comes from an unresolved V gene, and the cause of the rest is unknown. D and trimming come from the DNA, and the V and J calls and clone size come from that table. Present in this sample are approximately 67,000 clones, approximately 83% of which were seen just once. The ten largest make up 5.5% to 8% of the sample.

About this clone: Its recognized antigen is unknown. Base qualities are not at hand, and no much larger clone is one base apart.

In light of the paper, this sample's time point label describes: about 28 days (+/-7) after the second vaccine dose. AZD1222 recipients given second doses at about 4 weeks or at about 12 weeks were pooled, since spike-specific TCR depth and breadth were not found to differ between the two schedules. Vaccinee samples were obtained from the UK trials COV001 and COV002, which included a single-blind randomized controlled phase 2/3 trial of AZD1222 (ChAdOx1 nCoV-19) in healthy adults. For TCRbeta chain sequencing, PBMC samples from trial participants were taken at day 0 and at day 28 after the second dose. Between the V and J ends, shortened by 4 bases and 2 bases respectively, the junction contains 12 bases. The CDR3 holds 14 amino acids from the cysteine to the phenylalanine. Only CDR3 DNA is held: 42 bases, read in frame from base 1. CDR1 SQVTM and CDR2 ANQGSEA were looked up in the germline V gene.

The paper as a whole reports these results and caveats: In the small 56-69-year group, the increase in depth fell short of significance, most likely because of low power. A significant rise in spike-specific TCR breadth and depth was observed after two AZD1222 doses relative to day 0 and relative to MenACWY recipients. Only 5 to 7 AZD1222 recipients were SARS-CoV-2 seropositive at baseline, limiting conclusions about previously exposed vaccinees. Most participants were white British and females outnumbered males, and the authors suggested that clonal diversity may have been underestimated. Epitopes outside the regions mutated in the B.1.351 and B.1.1.7 variants were reportedly recognized by nearly half of the unique spike-specific TCRs. Because no samples from the day 14 peak response were available, repertoires could be characterized only after the peak T cell response. CD4 TCRs associated with the vaccine covered the entire spike protein, and the dominant responses were in regions 160-218 and 743-854.

The starting material was peripheral blood, obtained 28 days after the second AZD1222 dose. Recombination linked TRBV29-1 to TRBJ1-5; D gene: possibly TRBD1, on 5 matching bases. The clonotype comes from an adult who received the AZD1222 COVID-19 vaccine. The DNA reads as follows: TGCAGCGTTGGATCAGGGTCGGGCAATCAGCCCCAGCATTTT. It is translated as CSVGSGSGNQPQHF.